Shown below are 19 T cell receptor beta chains from a single sample sequenced in a study of control samples from healthy donors and cancer patients. The data were produced by immunoSEQ multiplex PCR, yet TCRdb's version contains in-frame clones alone and is incomplete. The sample lists 130,000 or so clones, about 87% seen once, with about 12% in the top ten. Sample: blood. These receptors were collected from a man aged 30-40 years in good health.

This chain joins TRBV7-3 and TRBJ2-3; 13 nucleotides match TRBD2. V gave up 5 bases and J gave up 3 bases; unmatched junction bases: 8. CDR3 size: 17 residues. CDR1 and CDR2 from the germline V gene are SGHTA and FQGTGA. CDR3 loop: CASSLRLAGGGTDTQYF. DNA of the CDR3: TGTGCCAGCAGCCTAAGACTAGCGGGGGGAGGTACAGATACGCAGTATTTT. Supplemented by reference TRBV7-3 and TRBJ2-3, the full variable domain reads GAGVSQTPSNKVTEKGKYVELRCDPISGHTALYWYRQSLGQGPEFLIYFQGTGAADDSGLPNDRFFAVRPEGSVSTLKIQRTERGDSAVYLCASSLRLAGGGTDTQYFGPGTRLTVL.

The chain combines TRBV4-1 with TRBJ1-2; no reliable D call. CDR3 size: 15 residues. Germline V gene sequence: CDR1 MGHRA, CDR2 YSYEKL. The V gene lost 0 bases and the J gene lost 1 base, with 9 bases spanning the gap. This CDR3 reads CASSQDRSSNYGYTF. The CDR3 DNA follows: TGCGCCAGCAGCCAAGATCGGAGCAGTAACTATGGCTACACCTTC.

This chain connects TRBV28 to TRBJ2-7; a weak D match, TRBD1 (6 bases). From germline, CDR1 is MDHEN and CDR2 SYDVKM. V was shortened by 1 base and J by 5 bases, with 12 bases between the two germline ends. The CDR3 runs to 14 residues. Here the CDR3 reads CASSLSGDGHEQYV. For the CDR3, the DNA is TGTGCCAGCAGTTTATCAGGGGACGGCCACGAGCAGTACGTC.

V and J are TRBV4-2 and TRBJ1-2; 8 nucleotides match TRBD1. V shed 0 bases, J shed 1 base, and the junction held 10 bases outside the gene matches. The V gene's germline CDR1 is LGHNA and CDR2 YNFKEQ. This CDR3 spans 18 amino acids. For the CDR3, the DNA is TGTGCCAGCAGCCAAGAGTCAGGGGGCCCCGATTATAACTATGGCTACACCTTC. It yields the protein CASSQESGGPDYNYGYTF.

The gene calls are TRBV12-5 and TRBJ1-5, with D unresolved. The CDR3 covers 14 residues. The V end was cut by 3 bases, the J end by 0 bases, with 6 bases between. Germline assignment: CDR1 LGHNT and CDR2 FRNRAP. CDR3 in DNA: TGTGCTAGTGGTTTAGGGAGTAGCAATCAGCCCCAGCATTTT. This encodes CASGLGSSNQPQHF.

CDR3: CASSYRGGGTEAFF. The CDR3 region has the DNA TGTGCCAGCAGTTACCGGGGGGGAGGAACTGAAGCTTTCTTT. The rearrangement uses TRBV6-5 and TRBJ1-1; maybe TRBD1 (5 bases). The CDR3 totals 14 residues. Germline lookup yields CDR1 MNHEY and CDR2 SVGAGI. Trimming removed 2 bases at V and 5 bases at J, with 12 bases between.

The chain is built from TRBV5-8 and TRBJ1-2; D ambiguous. The CDR3 covers 15 residues. V was trimmed by 3 bases and J by 4 bases, leaving 16 bases between them. Germline V CDR1 and CDR2: SGHTS, YDEGEE. CDR3 protein: CASSYPSLAGYGYTF. CDR3 coding DNA: TGTGCCAGCAGCTACCCCAGTTTGGCGGGCTATGGCTACACCTTC. The whole variable domain, remainder taken from reference TRBV5-8 and TRBJ1-2, is EAGVTQSPTHLIKTRGQQATLRCSPISGHTSVYWYQQALGLGLQFLLWYDEGEERNRGNFPPRFSGRQFPNYSSELNVNALELEDSALYLCASSYPSLAGYGYTFGSGTRLTVV.

This rearrangement joins TRBV7-9 to TRBJ2-2; weak D call: TRBD1 (5 bases). The V gene's germline CDR1 is SEHNR and CDR2 FQNEAQ (reference sequence). CDR3 length: 14 residues. CDR3 nucleotide sequence: TGTGTGGAGATAGGGGTAAAACCAACCGGGGAGCTGTTTTTT. Encoded protein: CVEIGVKPTGELFF.

The V and J genes are TRBV30 and TRBJ1-2; D is unresolved. Germline V gene sequence: CDR1 GTSNPN, CDR2 SVGIG (reference sequence). This CDR3 region has 13 residues. Trimming shortened V by 0 bases and J by 9 bases, and 14 bases separated the two germline ends. The CDR3 is CAWSVRLRGSYTF. In nucleotides, the CDR3 is TGTGCCTGGAGTGTAAGACTGCGCGGTAGCTACACCTTC.

The V and J genes are TRBV30 and TRBJ1-1, with TRBD1 as a possible D gene (5 bases). Trimming took 0 bases from V and 3 from J, leaving 11 bases between them. Germline CDR1 GTSNPN, CDR2 SVGIG (reference sequence). This CDR3 is built from 14 residues. The CDR3 DNA is TGTGCCTGGAGTGTAAAGGGGAAGGACACTGAAGCTTTCTTT. Translated: CAWSVKGKDTEAFF. Full variable domain (remainder filled in from reference TRBV30 and TRBJ1-1): SQTIHQWPATLVQPVGSPLSLECTVEGTSNPNLYWYRQAAGRGLQLLFYSVGIGQISSEVPQNLSASRPQDRQFILSSKKLLLSDSGFYLCAWSVKGKDTEAFFGQGTRLTVV.

The V gene is TRBV4-1, the J gene TRBJ2-3; 16 nucleotides align to TRBD2. Losses at the gene ends were 4 bases for V and 3 bases for J; bases not matched to a gene: 4. Germline CDR1 reads MGHRA; CDR2 reads YSYEKL. The CDR3 length is 17 residues. DNA of the CDR3: TGCGCCAGCAGCCCTGGGACTAGCGGGGGGGAAACAGATACGCAGTATTTT. It yields the protein CASSPGTSGGETDTQYF.

The rearrangement joins TRBV24-1 to TRBJ1-2, with D possibly matching TRBD1 (6 bases). The V and J ends lost 7 bases and 3 bases respectively, with 8 bases between them. The CDR3 is 12 residues long. The germline CDR1 and CDR2 sequences are KGHDR and SFDVKD. CDR3 DNA: TGTGCCACCAGCAGGGGCGACTATGGCTACACCTTC. Protein product: CATSRGDYGYTF.

The rearrangement uses TRBV7-3 and TRBJ2-7; the match to TRBD1 covers 7 bases. CDR3 length: 14 residues. CDR1 is SGHTA and CDR2 is FQGTGA in the germline V gene. V lost 5 bases, J lost 3 bases, and 7 bases stayed unmatched. The CDR3 spells CASSNDRVIYEQYV. The CDR3 DNA follows: TGTGCCAGCAGCAACGACAGGGTCATCTACGAGCAGTACGTC.

The J gene is TRBJ1-2, the V gene TRBV29-1, with D possibly being TRBD1 (5 bases). Germline V gene sequence: CDR1 SQVTM, CDR2 ANQGSEA. The CDR3 totals 15 residues. V was cut by 3 bases and J by 0 bases, with 14 bases left in between. CDR3 sequence: CSVDNYRKANYGYTF. CDR3 DNA: TGCAGCGTTGATAACTACAGGAAAGCTAACTATGGCTACACCTTC. Variable domain in full (rest from reference TRBV29-1 and TRBJ1-2): SAVISQKPSRDICQRGTSLTIQCQVDSQVTMMFWYRQQPGQSLTLIATANQGSEATYESGFVIDKFPISRPNLTFSTLTVSNMSPEDSSIYLCSVDNYRKANYGYTFGSGTRLTVV.

This sequence joins TRBV5-1 and TRBJ2-5; D gene ambiguous. Germline V gene data show CDR1 as SGHRS and CDR2 as YFSETQ. V was pared by 0 bases and J by 6 bases, with 9 bases between. CDR3 length: 13 amino acids. The CDR3, as DNA: TGCGCCAGCAGCTTGGGTAAAGTCCAGACCCAGTACTTC. As protein: CASSLGKVQTQYF. Supplemented by reference TRBV5-1 and TRBJ2-5, the full variable domain reads KAGVTQTPRYLIKTRGQQVTLSCSPISGHRSVSWYQQTPGQGLQFLFEYFSETQRNKGNFPGRFSGRQFSNSRSEMNVSTLELGDSALYLCASSLGKVQTQYFGPGTRLLVL.

About this clone itself: Other DNA sequences within the sample encode an identical CDR3. The gene calls are TRBV18 and TRBJ1-1; D is possibly TRBD1 (6 bases). The V gene lost 3 bases and the J gene lost 3 bases, with 8 bases spanning the gap. Germline V lookup: CDR1 KGHSH, CDR2 LQKENI. The CDR3 sequence is 13 residues long. Here the CDR3 DNA reads TGTGCCAGCTCACCGTCAGGGGACACTGAAGCTTTCTTT. This encodes CASSPSGDTEAFF.

The V call is TRBV29-1, the J call TRBJ2-5, with D maybe TRBD1 (6 bases). Germline assignment: CDR1 SQVTM and CDR2 ANQGSEA. V was shortened by 5 bases and J by 5 bases, with 24 bases between the two germline ends. This CDR3 is built from 16 residues. Written as DNA, the CDR3 is TGCAGCGTTTCTGGTCCATCGGGCAGGGGTTCTGAGACCCAGTACTTC. Protein sequence: CSVSGPSGRGSETQYF.

The chain links TRBV6-2 or TRBV6-3 to TRBJ1-1; the D is unclear. The CDR3 covers 12 residues. Trimming cost V 6 bases and J 0 bases, with 5 bases left between them. CDR1 and CDR2 (germline): MNHEY, SVGEGT. CDR3 sequence: CASSRMNTEAFF. For the CDR3, the DNA is TGTGCCAGCAGCCGGATGAACACTGAAGCTTTCTTT.

The chain is built from TRBV18 and TRBJ1-1, with a tentative D call TRBD1 (6 bases). The V gene lost 5 bases and the J gene lost 1 base, with 14 bases spanning the gap. CDR1 KGHSH and CDR2 LQKENI come from the germline V gene. The CDR3 is made up of 15 amino acids. CDR3 region: CASSGGGRWNTEAFF. The CDR3 nucleotides read TGTGCCAGCTCAGGGGGGGGCAGGTGGAACACTGAAGCTTTCTTT.